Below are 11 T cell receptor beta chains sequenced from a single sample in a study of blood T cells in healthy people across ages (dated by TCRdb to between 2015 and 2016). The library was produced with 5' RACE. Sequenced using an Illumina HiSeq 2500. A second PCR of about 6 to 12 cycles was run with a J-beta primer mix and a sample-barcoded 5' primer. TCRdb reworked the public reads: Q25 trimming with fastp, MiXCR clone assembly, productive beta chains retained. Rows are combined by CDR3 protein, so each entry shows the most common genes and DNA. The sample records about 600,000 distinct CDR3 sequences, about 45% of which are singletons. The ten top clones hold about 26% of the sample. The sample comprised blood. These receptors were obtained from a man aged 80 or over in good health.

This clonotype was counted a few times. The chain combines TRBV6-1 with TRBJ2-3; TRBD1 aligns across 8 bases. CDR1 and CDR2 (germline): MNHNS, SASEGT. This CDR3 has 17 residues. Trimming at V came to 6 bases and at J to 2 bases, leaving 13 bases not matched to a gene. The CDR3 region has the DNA TGTGCCAGCAGCCCGGAGAGGAGCAGGGGGCTCACAGATACGCAGTATTTT. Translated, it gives CASSPERSRGLTDTQYF.

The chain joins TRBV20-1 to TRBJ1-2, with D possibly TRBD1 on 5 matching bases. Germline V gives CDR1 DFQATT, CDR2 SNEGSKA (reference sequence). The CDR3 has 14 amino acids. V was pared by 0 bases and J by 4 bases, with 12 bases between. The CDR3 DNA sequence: TGCAGTGCTAGAGATCCGACAGCGCCCTATGGCTACACCTTC. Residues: CSARDPTAPYGYTF.

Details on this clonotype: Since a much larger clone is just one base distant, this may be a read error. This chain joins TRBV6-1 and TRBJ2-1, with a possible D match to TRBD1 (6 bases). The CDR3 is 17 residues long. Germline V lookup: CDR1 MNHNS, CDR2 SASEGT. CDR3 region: CVSTPKRRQGFGSEQFF. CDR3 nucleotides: TGTGTCAGCACTCCTAAAAGGAGGCAGGGGTTTGGGAGTGAGCAGTTCTTC.

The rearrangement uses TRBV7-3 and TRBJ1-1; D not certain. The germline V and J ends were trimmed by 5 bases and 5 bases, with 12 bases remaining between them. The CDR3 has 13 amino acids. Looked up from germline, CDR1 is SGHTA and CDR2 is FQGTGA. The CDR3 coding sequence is TGTGCCAGCAGCCAACTAGCCGAAACTGAAGCTTTCTTT. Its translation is CASSQLAETEAFF.

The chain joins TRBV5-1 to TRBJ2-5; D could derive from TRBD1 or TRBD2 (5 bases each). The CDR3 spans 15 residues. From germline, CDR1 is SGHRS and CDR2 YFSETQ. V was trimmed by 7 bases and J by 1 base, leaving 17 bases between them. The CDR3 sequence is CASGLGTTIQETQYF. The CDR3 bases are TGCGCCAGCGGCCTCGGGACGACCATCCAAGAGACCCAGTACTTC.

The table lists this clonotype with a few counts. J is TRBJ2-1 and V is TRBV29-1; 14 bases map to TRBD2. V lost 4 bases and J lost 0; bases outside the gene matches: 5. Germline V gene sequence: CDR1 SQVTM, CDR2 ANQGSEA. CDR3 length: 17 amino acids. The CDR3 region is CSVVGLAGGSSYNEQFF. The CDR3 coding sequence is TGCAGCGTTGTAGGACTAGCGGGAGGCAGCTCCTACAATGAGCAGTTCTTC.

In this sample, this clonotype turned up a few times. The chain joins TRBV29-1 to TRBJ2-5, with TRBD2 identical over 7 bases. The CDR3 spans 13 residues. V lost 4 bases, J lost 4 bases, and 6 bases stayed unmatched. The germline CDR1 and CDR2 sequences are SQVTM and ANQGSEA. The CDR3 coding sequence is TGCAGCGTTGGACGGGGGGTGGGAGAGACCCAGTACTTC. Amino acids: CSVGRGVGETQYF.

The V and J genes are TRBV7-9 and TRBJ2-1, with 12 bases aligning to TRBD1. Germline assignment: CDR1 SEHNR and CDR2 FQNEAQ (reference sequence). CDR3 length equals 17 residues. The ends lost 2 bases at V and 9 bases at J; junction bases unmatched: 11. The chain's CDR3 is CASSLRSGTGGHGEQFF. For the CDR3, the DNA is TGTGCCAGCAGCTTAAGGTCCGGGACAGGGGGCCACGGTGAGCAGTTCTTC.

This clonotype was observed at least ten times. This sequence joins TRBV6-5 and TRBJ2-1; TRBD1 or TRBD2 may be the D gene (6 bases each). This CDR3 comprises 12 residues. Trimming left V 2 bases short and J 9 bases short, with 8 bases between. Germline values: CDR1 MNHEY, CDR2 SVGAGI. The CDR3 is CASSYTGAEQFF. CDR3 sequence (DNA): TGTGCCAGCAGTTACACGGGGGCTGAGCAGTTCTTC.

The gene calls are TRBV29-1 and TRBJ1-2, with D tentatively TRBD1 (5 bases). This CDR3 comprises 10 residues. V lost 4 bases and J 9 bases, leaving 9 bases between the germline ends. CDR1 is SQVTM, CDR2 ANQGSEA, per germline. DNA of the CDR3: TGCAGCGTTGTGGGGGGTAGCTACACCTTC. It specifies CSVVGGSYTF.

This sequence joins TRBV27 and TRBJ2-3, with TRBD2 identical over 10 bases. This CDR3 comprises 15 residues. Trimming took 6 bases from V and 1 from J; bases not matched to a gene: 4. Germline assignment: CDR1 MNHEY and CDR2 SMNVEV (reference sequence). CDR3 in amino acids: CASRITSGGTDTQYF. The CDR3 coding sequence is TGTGCCAGCAGGATAACTAGCGGGGGCACAGATACGCAGTATTTT.